These 12 T cell receptor beta chains were all obtained from the same sample, sequenced in a study of cytomegalovirus exposure and HLA in healthy donors (dated 2017 in TCRdb). Libraries were prepared through the immunoSEQ multiplex PCR assay. A mixture of 60 forward primers for TCR Vbeta segments and 13 reverse primers for TCR Jbeta segments was used in the multiplex PCR. TCRdb re-hosts the immuneACCESS table, in-frame sequences only. Its copies lack some clones; in the studies checked, an unresolved V gene accounts for under half of them, and the cause for the rest is not known. The sample table contains 150,000 to 200,000 clones; only one count was recorded for about 80% of them. The leading ten clones occupy 9.5% to 10% of the sample. Input material: PBMCs. Receptors were obtained from a young man in good health and CMV-seropositive.

The V and J genes are TRBV6-1 and TRBJ2-7; 7 bases line up with TRBD1. The junction had 8 bases not matched to a gene; V was cut back by 6 bases and J by 6 bases. The germline V gene encodes CDR1 MNHNS and CDR2 SASEGT. The CDR3 has 13 residues. The CDR3: CASSRDRVGEQYF. Written as DNA, the CDR3 is TGTGCCAGCAGCCGTGACAGGGTAGGCGAGCAGTACTTC.

This clone has a single count. This chain links TRBV27 with TRBJ2-1; D remains ambiguous. Germline CDR1 is MNHEY and CDR2 is SMNVEV (reference sequence). The CDR3 runs to 17 residues. The ends were cut back, 4 bases at V and 5 bases at J, with 21 bases in the middle. CDR3 nucleotides: TGTGCCAGCAGTTGGGTCGGGTCCCCCACCCGAAACAATGAGCAGTTCTTC. Translating it yields CASSWVGSPTRNNEQFF.

The genes are TRBV30 and TRBJ1-4, with D possibly TRBD1 on 6 matching bases. The CDR3 is 14 residues long. CDR1 is GTSNPN, CDR2 SVGIG, per germline (reference sequence). With 2 bases removed from V and 8 bases from J, the gap between germline ends came to 15 bases. The CDR3 spells CAWSPGGAREKLFF. For the CDR3, the DNA is TGTGCCTGGAGTCCTGGGGGCGCCAGGGAAAAACTGTTTTTT.

V usage is TRBV4-3 and J usage is TRBJ2-7, with 11 positions matching TRBD1. The CDR3 has 14 residues. Germline V gene sequence: CDR1 LGHNA, CDR2 YSLEER. Trimming took 4 bases from V and 6 from J; bases not matched to a gene: 5. The chain's CDR3 is CASSPGQGGFEQYF. CDR3 bases: TGCGCCAGCAGCCCGGGACAGGGGGGTTTCGAGCAGTACTTC.

This clone was picked up one time. V gene TRBV2 combines with J gene TRBJ2-1, with 9 bases fitting TRBD1. Germline-derived CDR1 and CDR2 are SNHLY and FYNNEI. This CDR3 spans 16 amino acids. The ends lost 6 bases at V and 9 bases at J; junction bases unmatched: 15. The CDR3 spells CASSPKPGTGSREQFF. The CDR3 coding sequence is TGTGCCAGCAGCCCGAAGCCCGGGACAGGGAGTCGTGAGCAGTTCTTC.

This chain joins TRBV28 and TRBJ2-6; 10 nucleotides match TRBD2. V lost 3 bases, J lost 2 bases, and 16 bases stayed unmatched. In germline, CDR1 is MDHEN, CDR2 SYDVKM. The CDR3 is made up of 21 amino acids. The CDR3 DNA is TGTGCCAGCAGTTTTACGGCTCGAGGGCTAGCGGGAGTAGCTGGGGCCAACGTCCTGACTTTC. The encoded protein is CASSFTARGLAGVAGANVLTF.

The genes are TRBV27 and TRBJ2-5; D unclear. CDR3 length: 12 residues. Deletions cut 3 bases from V and 4 bases from J, with 6 bases between. Germline V lookup: CDR1 MNHEY, CDR2 SMNVEV (reference sequence). The CDR3 DNA reads TGTGCCAGCAGTTTTTCGGGAGAGACCCAGTACTTC. This encodes CASSFSGETQYF.

The genes are TRBV27 and TRBJ1-1; no clear D. V was clipped by 2 bases and J by 4 bases, with 11 bases between them. The germline gives CDR1 MNHEY, CDR2 SMNVEV (reference sequence). The CDR3 spans 14 residues. This CDR3 is CASSLKGGRTEAFF. CDR3 coding DNA: TGTGCCAGCAGTTTAAAAGGAGGTCGCACTGAAGCTTTCTTT.

This chain uses TRBV7-9 with TRBJ2-1; 7 bases are a match to TRBD2. Germline V gene sequence: CDR1 SEHNR, CDR2 FQNEAQ (reference sequence). Germline trimming cut 4 bases from V and 9 bases from J; bases unmatched to any gene: 15. CDR3 length: 16 amino acids. The CDR3: CASSSWGGKGGGEQFF. CDR3 coding DNA: TGTGCCAGCAGCTCTTGGGGAGGGAAGGGCGGCGGTGAGCAGTTCTTC.

This clone was observed a few times. The chain employs TRBV7-7 and TRBJ2-3; D not certain. The CDR3 is 15 residues long. V lost 2 bases and J 2 bases, leaving 11 bases between the germline ends. CDR1 is SSHAT, CDR2 FNYEAQ, per germline (reference sequence). CDR3 loop: CASSLTDFSTDTQYF. The DNA for the CDR3 is TGTGCCAGCAGCTTAACTGACTTCTCCACAGATACGCAGTATTTT.

The J gene is TRBJ1-2, the V gene TRBV19; D is possibly TRBD1 (6 bases). The CDR3 is 13 residues long. The V and J ends lost 6 bases and 1 base respectively, with 9 bases between them. Looked up from germline, CDR1 is LNHDA and CDR2 is SQIVND (reference sequence). This chain's CDR3 is CASRQGFNYGYTF. CDR3 in DNA: TGTGCCAGTAGACAGGGATTTAACTATGGCTACACCTTC.

The chain couples TRBV28 to TRBJ2-7; possibly TRBD2 for D (5 bases). Germline V lookup: CDR1 MDHEN, CDR2 SYDVKM. Deletions cut 1 base from V and 1 base from J, with 14 bases between. The CDR3 has 16 residues. The DNA of the CDR3 is TGTGCCAGCAGTTTATCCGGGATCCGAGGATCCTACGAGCAGTACTTC. Translation: CASSLSGIRGSYEQYF.